This T cell receptor beta chain was observed in a study of cytomegalovirus exposure and HLA in healthy donors. Study as a whole: HLA-typed donors were the source of about 90 million unique TCRs held in an early data release.

The PCR made use of 60 Vbeta and 13 Jbeta primers. TCRdb keeps only in-frame clones here, not all; method: immunoSEQ multiplex PCR. Among 250,000 or so clones listed, 92% were seen once. The CDR3 extends over 15 amino acids. Trimming took off 10 bases at V and 8 bases at J, with 24 bases between the two ends. Germline-derived CDR1 and CDR2 are SEHNR and FQNEAQ (reference sequence). The sequenced sample was PBMCs. J is TRBJ2-1 and V is TRBV7-9; possibly TRBD2 for D (6 bases). The receptor was derived from a girl between 2 and 10 years old in good health and CMV-seronegative. CDR3 DNA sequence: TGTGCCACCCTAAGAACGGGACTCCAGGGATATGAGCAGTTCTTC. Translated, it gives CATLRTGLQGYEQFF.